This T cell receptor beta chain stems from a study of T cell responses to AZD1222 COVID-19 vaccine. Findings of the study overall: Recipients of two AZD1222 doses showed rising Spike-specific TCR breadth and depth.

Assay used: immunoSEQ multiplex PCR; TCRdb lists only in-frame clones, some missing. The sample consists of around 150,000 clones, 92% of them appearing once. As concerns this clone: As yet, its antigen is unknown.

This CDR3 spans 17 amino acids. The junction had 5 bases not matched to a gene; V was cut back by 0 bases and J by 3 bases. Germline lookup yields CDR1 SEHNR and CDR2 FQNEAQ (reference sequence). The chain joins TRBV7-9 to TRBJ2-2; the match to TRBD1 covers 9 bases. The sequence was collected from an adult in good health. The sample consisted of peripheral blood, taken on day 0 of AZD1222 vaccination. The CDR3 reads CASSLAYRGPYTGELFF. The CDR3 DNA follows: TGTGCCAGCAGCTTAGCGTACAGGGGGCCGTACACCGGGGAGCTGTTTTTT.